These 20 T cell receptor beta chains share one sample of origin, sequenced in a study of Ad26.COV2.S vaccination and SARS-CoV-2 variants. Data came from immunoSEQ multiplex PCR; TCRdb stores just in-frame clones and leaves some out. The sample shows roughly 350,000 clones, over 75% of them seen only once. Noted treatment: around 19 received Ad26.COV2.S at low or high dose, single or two shots; a few received placebo; per-sample allocation not given. Repertoires come from day 63 after the first vaccine or placebo injection. This specimen consisted of peripheral blood, obtained in a trial of Ad26.COV2.S vaccine versus placebo. These receptor sequences come from a person aged 18-60 years who received the Ad26.COV2.S COVID-19 vaccine or a placebo.

This sequence joins TRBV9 and TRBJ1-4; D is unresolved. Trimming removed 3 bases at V and 8 bases at J, with 17 bases between. CDR1 is SGDLS and CDR2 is YYNGEE in the germline V gene. The CDR3 totals 15 residues. CDR3 residues: CASSAFSRGEEKLFF. CDR3 nucleotides: TGTGCCAGCAGCGCCTTTAGTCGGGGAGAGGAAAAACTGTTTTTT.

The rearrangement uses TRBV6-6 and TRBJ2-1; weak D call: TRBD2 (6 bases). V lost 6 bases, J lost 8 bases, and 11 bases lay in between. CDR1 is MNHNY, CDR2 SVGAGI, per germline (reference sequence). The CDR3 has 12 amino acids. The CDR3 sequence: CASSQTRYEQFF. The CDR3 bases are TGTGCCAGCAGCCAGACTAGGTATGAGCAGTTCTTC.

The chain uses TRBV2 and TRBJ2-1; 9 bases map to TRBD2. This CDR3 has 14 amino acids. Per germline, CDR1 SNHLY and CDR2 FYNNEI. J gave up 5 bases and V 5 bases, and 4 bases lay outside the gene matches. CDR3 nucleotides: TGTGCCAGCAGTTGGCGGGGGGGGAACAATGAGCAGTTCTTC. Translating gives CASSWRGGNNEQFF.

V is TRBV6-5 and J is TRBJ2-4; D gene unclear. The length of the CDR3 is 13 residues. Trimming shortened V by 2 bases and J by 2 bases, and 4 bases separated the two germline ends. Germline CDR1 is MNHEY and CDR2 is SVGAGI. CDR3 DNA sequence: TGTGCCAGCAGTTACACCCCCAAAAACATTCAGTACTTC. It translates to CASSYTPKNIQYF.

This chain joins TRBV27 and TRBJ2-3; the match to TRBD2 covers 14 bases. CDR1 and CDR2 from the germline V gene are MNHEY and SMNVEV (reference sequence). The CDR3 totals 14 residues. The J segment lost 13 bases and the V segment lost 6 bases, leaving 9 bases of the junction unmatched. The CDR3 region is CASRPGLAGVREYF. The DNA of the CDR3 is TGTGCCAGCAGACCGGGACTAGCGGGGGTTCGGGAGTATTTT.

J is TRBJ2-2 and V is TRBV5-1; D is unresolved. This CDR3 contains 15 residues. Trimming took 4 bases from V and 0 from J, leaving 10 bases between them. Germline V gives CDR1 SGHRS, CDR2 YFSETQ. CDR3 amino acids: CASSPDTSNTGELFF. In nucleotides, the CDR3 is TGCGCCAGCAGCCCAGATACATCGAACACCGGGGAGCTGTTTTTT.

V usage is TRBV3-1 (or the pseudogene TRBV3-2) and J usage is TRBJ2-7; D is undetermined. The CDR3 covers 13 residues. The germline CDR1 and CDR2 sequences are LGHDT and YNNKEL (reference sequence). Trimming removed 4 bases from V and 4 bases from J, with 11 bases in between. The CDR3 nucleotides read TGTGCCAGCAGCCGCGAATGGTCTTACGAGCAGTACTTC. The encoded protein is CASSREWSYEQYF.

The rearrangement links TRBV11-3 to TRBJ1-1; D is unclear. Trimming stripped 0 bases from V and 4 bases from J, with 6 bases between. This CDR3 comprises 13 residues. Germline loops: CDR1 SGHNT, CDR2 YENEEA. CDR3 sequence: CASSLEAGTEAFF. In DNA form, the CDR3 reads TGTGCCAGCAGCTTAGAGGCGGGCACTGAAGCTTTCTTT.

This chain links TRBV4-1 with TRBJ2-2; possible D gene TRBD2, 7 bases. Trimming shortened V by 9 bases and J by 16 bases, and 30 bases separated the two germline ends. Germline CDR1 is MGHRA and CDR2 is YSYEKL. This CDR3 is built from 15 residues. The CDR3 is CASLPGGLAPNRRFF. DNA of the CDR3: TGCGCCAGTCTCCCCGGGGGGCTAGCGCCTAACAGACGGTTTTTT.

This chain connects TRBV6-5 to TRBJ1-1; D call uncertain. CDR3 length equals 10 residues. V was pared by 6 bases and J by 8 bases, with 7 bases between. Germline CDR1 and CDR2: MNHEY and SVGAGI. The CDR3 loop is CASRTEEAFF. The CDR3 DNA is TGTGCCAGCAGGACGGAGGAAGCTTTCTTT.

A single count supports this clone. The chain links TRBV18 to TRBJ1-5, with 7 bases lining up with TRBD1. Germline V lookup: CDR1 KGHSH, CDR2 LQKENI. Trimming at V came to 6 bases and at J to 10 bases, leaving 9 bases not matched to a gene. The CDR3 is made up of 13 amino acids. CDR3 sequence reads: CASSKDRSSPQHF. In nucleotides, the CDR3 is TGTGCCAGCTCGAAGGACAGGAGCTCACCCCAGCATTTT. Full variable domain (outside the CDR3, taken from reference TRBV18 and TRBJ1-5): NAGVMQNPRHLVRRRGQEARLRCSPMKGHSHVYWYRQLPEEGLKFMVYLQKENIIDESGMPKERFSAEFPKEGPSILRIQQVVRGDSAAYFCASSKDRSSPQHFGDGTRLSIL.

The rearrangement joins TRBV3-1 (or the pseudogene TRBV3-2) to TRBJ2-7; D may be TRBD1 (5 bases). V gave up 5 bases and J gave up 4 bases, with 12 bases separating them. The CDR3 length is 13 residues. Germline-derived CDR1 and CDR2 are LGHDT and YNNKEL (reference sequence). The CDR3 is CASSKGVVYEQYF. The CDR3 DNA follows: TGTGCCAGCAGCAAAGGGGTGGTATACGAGCAGTACTTC.

The chain links TRBV4-1 to TRBJ2-5; 11 positions agree with TRBD2. Germline V gene sequence: CDR1 MGHRA, CDR2 YSYEKL. V lost 0 bases, J lost 4 bases, and 22 bases stayed unmatched. The CDR3 consists of 22 residues. In DNA, the CDR3 is TGCGCCAGCAGCCAAGATCGAGTAGCGGGGGGGCCTCCTAAGGTTCTTGGAGAGACCCAGTACTTC. Protein: CASSQDRVAGGPPKVLGETQYF.

This chain joins TRBV10-3 and TRBJ1-4; D is perhaps TRBD1 (6 bases). The CDR3 loop spans 15 amino acids. Germline CDR1 ENHRY, CDR2 SYGVKD. V lost 0 bases to trimming and J lost 8 bases, with 13 bases between them. Here the CDR3 reads CAISESGRGGEKLFF. The DNA for the CDR3 is TGTGCCATCAGTGAGTCTGGCAGGGGAGGGGAAAAACTGTTTTTT.

A few counts support this clone. The V call is TRBV15, the J call TRBJ1-4; 7 nucleotides line up with TRBD1. With 0 bases clipped from V and 5 bases from J, the junction kept 9 bases outside the gene matches. The germline CDR1 and CDR2 sequences are LNHNV and YYDKDF (reference sequence). The CDR3 is made up of 17 amino acids. This chain's CDR3 is CATSRDWPGTANEKLFF. CDR3 nucleotides: TGTGCCACCAGCAGAGATTGGCCCGGGACAGCAAATGAAAAACTGTTTTTT.

CDR3 DNA: TGTGCCAGCAGTCGACAGGGGGATTCACCCCTCCACTTT. It translates to CASSRQGDSPLHF. This rearrangement joins TRBV6-5 to TRBJ1-6, with 9 bases identical to TRBD1. J gave up 8 bases and V 5 bases, and 1 base lay outside the gene matches. Germline V gene sequence: CDR1 MNHEY, CDR2 SVGAGI. The CDR3 covers 13 residues.

The chain employs TRBV23-1 and TRBJ2-5; 8 nucleotides agree with TRBD2. TRBV23-1 belongs to the ORF category, with a function that is uncertain. There are 20 residues in the CDR3. V lost 2 bases and J lost 3; bases outside the gene matches: 20. The CDR3 sequence: CASSQVRTGGEKNNEETQYF. CDR3 in DNA: TGCGCCAGCAGTCAAGTGAGGACCGGGGGGGAAAAGAATAACGAAGAGACCCAGTACTTC.

The J gene is TRBJ2-1, the V gene TRBV6-2 or TRBV6-3; D is undetermined. The CDR3 has 13 residues. V was cut by 3 bases and J by 8 bases, with 11 bases left in between. Germline values: CDR1 MNHEY, CDR2 SVGEGT. CDR3 region: CASSYSPPDEQFF. The CDR3 DNA reads TGTGCCAGCAGTTATAGCCCCCCCGATGAGCAGTTCTTC.

This chain connects TRBV2 to TRBJ2-7; D may be TRBD1 (6 bases). The CDR3 consists of 15 residues. V gave up 2 bases and J gave up 0 bases, with 11 bases separating them. The germline V gene encodes CDR1 SNHLY and CDR2 FYNNEI. DNA for the CDR3: TGTGCCAGCAGTGAAAGAGCGGACAGCTCCTACGAGCAGTACTTC. Protein product: CASSERADSSYEQYF.

The CDR3 region is CASSLDLRAPRSYNEQFF. The CDR3 DNA reads TGTGCCAGCAGCTTAGACTTGCGGGCTCCCCGTTCCTACAATGAGCAGTTCTTC. The V call is TRBV7-9, the J call TRBJ2-1; a weak D match, TRBD2 (5 bases). Germline V gene sequence: CDR1 SEHNR, CDR2 FQNEAQ (reference sequence). The V and J ends lost 1 base and 1 base respectively, with 17 bases between them. The CDR3 contains 18 residues.